The 18 T cell receptor beta chains presented below share a single source sample, sequenced in a study of shared clonotypes between healthy human individuals. Sequencing used immunoSEQ multiplex PCR; TCRdb keeps in-frame clones, though not all of them. This table holds over 2,000,000 clones, approximately 92% found once. Naive CD8 cells lacked CD45RO and underwent positive selection for CCR7, leaving out terminally differentiated effector memory CD45RA+ cells. Sequencing was done on a sample of naive CD8+ T cells from PBMCs. The source is a man between 18 and 35 years old in good health. Some clones in this sample may be carry-over from other donors' samples.

The rearrangement uses TRBV4-1 and TRBJ2-7; maybe TRBD1 (7 bases). Trimming removed 3 bases at V and 3 bases at J, with 15 bases between. CDR3 length equals 15 residues. Germline lookup yields CDR1 MGHRA and CDR2 YSYEKL. The CDR3: CASSHPGGQLYEQYF. DNA for the CDR3: TGCGCCAGCAGCCACCCAGGGGGGCAGCTCTACGAGCAGTACTTC.

The V gene is TRBV28, the J gene TRBJ1-3; the D gene is possibly TRBD1 (6 bases). CDR3 size: 13 residues. With 2 bases removed from V and 4 bases from J, the gap between germline ends came to 6 bases. CDR1 is MDHEN and CDR2 is SYDVKM in the germline V gene. The DNA of the CDR3 is TGTGCCAGCAGTTTAGACAGGGGAAACACCATATATTTT. The encoded protein is CASSLDRGNTIYF. Full variable domain (outside the CDR3, taken from reference TRBV28 and TRBJ1-3): DVKVTQSSRYLVKRTGEKVFLECVQDMDHENMFWYRQDPGLGLRLIYFSYDVKMKEKGDIPEGYSVSREKKERFSLILESASTNQTSMYLCASSLDRGNTIYFGEGSWLTVV.

The V gene is TRBV27, the J gene TRBJ2-2; 7 nucleotides agree with TRBD2. This CDR3 has 16 amino acids. V lost 0 bases, J lost 3 bases, and 4 bases stayed unmatched. CDR1 and CDR2 from the germline V gene are MNHEY and SMNVEV (reference sequence). CDR3 bases: TGTGCCAGCAGTTTATCGAGCGGGACCTACACCGGGGAGCTGTTTTTT. This encodes CASSLSSGTYTGELFF.

The rearrangement joins TRBV6-5 to TRBJ1-2; tentative D call: TRBD1 (5 bases). In germline, CDR1 is MNHEY, CDR2 SVGAGI. The CDR3 length is 13 residues. The ends were cut back, 7 bases at V and 4 bases at J, with 13 bases in the middle. This CDR3 reads CASTKLGGYGYTF. Here the CDR3 DNA reads TGTGCCAGCACTAAACTGGGGGGCTATGGCTACACCTTC.

The chain recombines TRBV28 with TRBJ2-2; D uncertain. CDR1 and CDR2 from the germline V gene are MDHEN and SYDVKM. V dropped 7 bases and J dropped 3 bases, with 12 bases sitting between them. This CDR3 has 14 residues. The CDR3 sequence is CASNPFSHTGELFF. The CDR3 nucleotides are TGTGCCAGCAATCCGTTCAGTCACACCGGGGAGCTGTTTTTT.

This clone was detected only once. The chain has TRBV4-3 and TRBJ2-1, with D possibly called TRBD1 or TRBD2 (5 bases each). The CDR3 consists of 14 residues. V dropped 3 bases and J dropped 12 bases, with 18 bases sitting between them. CDR1 and CDR2 (germline): LGHNA, YSLEER. CDR3 bases: TGCGCCAGCAGCCACCTCGAGGGGCCGGGTGCGCAGTTCTTC. It encodes CASSHLEGPGAQFF.

This sequence joins TRBV5-1 and TRBJ2-2; 12 bases agree with TRBD2. V lost 7 bases and J lost 7; bases outside the gene matches: 17. This CDR3 is 18 amino acids long. The V gene's germline CDR1 is SGHRS and CDR2 YFSETQ. CDR3 sequence reads: CASRAGLAGIEHDGELFF. CDR3 nucleotide sequence: TGCGCCAGCCGAGCCGGACTAGCGGGGATAGAACATGACGGGGAGCTGTTTTTT.

This chain links TRBV7-6 with TRBJ2-7; a weak D match, TRBD1 (5 bases). Trimming cost V 5 bases and J 4 bases, with 12 bases left between them. This CDR3 contains 13 residues. Germline CDR1 SGHVS, CDR2 FNYEAQ. CDR3 sequence: CASSPKGRYEQYF. CDR3 DNA sequence: TGTGCCAGCAGCCCTAAGGGGCGGTACGAGCAGTACTTC.

The V and J genes are TRBV5-1 and TRBJ2-1; D is perhaps TRBD1 (6 bases). The CDR3 runs 15 residues. The ends were cut back, 2 bases at V and 3 bases at J, with 12 bases in the middle. The germline gives CDR1 SGHRS, CDR2 YFSETQ. The CDR3 here is CASSLQGHLYNEQFF. The CDR3 nucleotides read TGCGCCAGCAGCTTACAGGGACACCTCTACAATGAGCAGTTCTTC.

The V gene is TRBV28, the J gene TRBJ1-1; 8 bases are a match to TRBD1. In germline, CDR1 is MDHEN, CDR2 SYDVKM. V trimming: 10 bases; J trimming: 5 bases; junction bases outside the gene matches: 9. The CDR3 is made up of 13 amino acids. In DNA, the CDR3 is TGTGCCATCAGGACAGGGATGGGTACTGAAGCTTTCTTT. Encoded protein: CAIRTGMGTEAFF.

Comments on this clone: The sample contains more than one DNA sequence encoding this CDR3. J is TRBJ2-7 and V is TRBV29-1; D remains unclear. The V end lost 6 bases, the J end lost 1 base, and 7 bases lay between the germline ends. This CDR3 is built from 11 residues. Germline assignment: CDR1 SQVTM and CDR2 ANQGSEA. The CDR3 DNA is TGCAGCGTAAGGAGTTCCTACGAGCAGTACTTC. Its protein is CSVRSSYEQYF.

The count of this clone is one. This same CDR3 is encoded by further DNA sequences in the sample. The V and J genes are TRBV7-9 and TRBJ2-5; 8 bases are shared with TRBD2. V shed 6 bases, J shed 3 bases, and the junction held 3 bases outside the gene matches. The CDR3 length is 13 residues. Germline V gene data show CDR1 as SEHNR and CDR2 as FQNEAQ (reference sequence). The CDR3 DNA is TGTGCCAGCAGTTCACTAGCGGAAGAGACCCAGTACTTC. This sequence encodes CASSSLAEETQYF. The variable domain in full, with the rest retrieved from reference TRBV7-9 and TRBJ2-5, is DTGVSQNPRHKITKRGQNVTFRCDPISEHNRLYWYRQTLGQGPEFLTYFQNEAQLEKSRLLSDRFSAERPKGSFSTLEIQRTEQGDSAMYLCASSSLAEETQYFGPGTRLLVL.

The V gene is TRBV28, the J gene TRBJ1-1, with D unclear. Trimming stripped 6 bases from V and 1 base from J, with 9 bases between. Germline V CDR1 and CDR2: MDHEN, SYDVKM. CDR3 length: 13 amino acids. In DNA form, the CDR3 reads TGTGCCAGCAGATTACGGGGGAACACTGAAGCTTTCTTT. Translation: CASRLRGNTEAFF.

The chain links TRBV7-9 to TRBJ1-4, with TRBD1 matching 7 bases. The CDR3 length is 12 residues. The J segment lost 15 bases and the V segment lost 5 bases, leaving 9 bases of the junction unmatched. Germline V gives CDR1 SEHNR, CDR2 FQNEAQ (reference sequence). The CDR3 nucleotides read TGTGCCAGCAGCCCCCCCCAGGGGGAGATGTTTTTT. It codes for CASSPPQGEMFF.

This sequence joins TRBV25-1 and TRBJ2-5, with D perhaps matching TRBD1 (6 bases). From germline, CDR1 is MGHDK and CDR2 SYGVNS. Trimming took 4 bases from V and 5 from J, leaving 11 bases between them. CDR3 length equals 13 residues. CDR3 protein: CASSGDQGETQYF. In DNA, the CDR3 is TGTGCCAGCAGTGGTGATCAGGGGGAGACCCAGTACTTC.

The chain uses TRBV2 and TRBJ2-1; unclear D gene. With 0 bases removed from V and 0 bases from J, the gap between germline ends came to 9 bases. There are 16 residues in the CDR3. The V gene's germline CDR1 is SNHLY and CDR2 FYNNEI. The CDR3 DNA reads as TGTGCCAGCAGTGAAGCGCTTAGCCCCTCCTACAATGAGCAGTTCTTC. The encoded protein is CASSEALSPSYNEQFF.

The V and J genes are TRBV29-1 and TRBJ2-5; D is unresolved. The CDR3 spans 10 residues. CDR1 and CDR2 from the germline V gene are SQVTM and ANQGSEA. The V gene lost 7 bases and the J gene lost 5 bases, with 8 bases spanning the gap. The CDR3 region is CSAIGETQYF. CDR3 bases: TGCAGCGCCATTGGGGAGACCCAGTACTTC.

The chain joins TRBV6-5 to TRBJ2-7; 10 bases are a match to TRBD2. With 4 bases clipped from V and 7 bases from J, the junction kept 10 bases outside the gene matches. Germline loops: CDR1 MNHEY, CDR2 SVGAGI. The CDR3 consists of 15 residues. In DNA, the CDR3 is TGTGCCAGCAGTTGCGGACTAGCGGAGCCGTGTGAGCAGTACTTC. Amino acids: CASSCGLAEPCEQYF.